The rows below give T cell receptor beta chains drawn from one sample of a study of OX40 agonist ivuxolimab in advanced cancers. Using immunoSEQ multiplex PCR, the repertoire was profiled, and TCRdb retains in-frame clones only, with some absent. The profile shows 55,000 to 75,000 clones, around 85% of them singletons. Sequences were derived from CD4+ or CD8+ T cells sorted from blood, sampled in a trial of the OX40 agonist ivuxolimab. Every receptor here comes from an adult with an advanced solid tumor such as melanoma, head and neck, liver or kidney cancer. The CDR3 runs from the conserved cysteine through the conserved F or W. Fields, in order: CDR3 DNA, CDR3 protein, V gene, D gene, J gene, clone size. A D gene is named only where the DNA matches it firmly. The listing skips clone size in some rows; elsewhere it reads once, few, many or a size class.

DNA: TGTGCCATCATGGGCAGGGACTACAATGAGCAGTTCTTC; CDR3: CAIMGRDYNEQFF; V: TRBV10-3; D: -; J: TRBJ2-1; size: -
DNA: TGTGCCAGCAGCTTGGACGCTAGCGTTTATGAGCAGTTCTTC; CDR3: CASSLDASVYEQFF; V: TRBV5-5; D: -; J: TRBJ2-1; size: -
DNA: TGTGCCACCCTAGGCGATAAGGGGGCCAATCAGCCCCAGCATTTT; CDR3: CATLGDKGANQPQHF; V: TRBV6-5; D: TRBD1; J: TRBJ1-5; size: -
DNA: TGTGCCAGCAGTTTAGTACTAGCGGGGAACAATGAGCAGTTCTTC; CDR3: CASSLVLAGNNEQFF; V: TRBV28; D: TRBD2; J: TRBJ2-1; size: -
DNA: TGTGCCAGCTCACCCTCGGGACTCGGGACCAAAAACATTCAGTACTTC; CDR3: CASSPSGLGTKNIQYF; V: TRBV18; D: -; J: TRBJ2-4; size: -
DNA: TGTGCCAGTAGTTCCCGGACTAGCGGGACTTTGCCGAACACCGGGGAGCTGTTTTTT; CDR3: CASSSRTSGTLPNTGELFF; V: TRBV19; D: TRBD2; J: TRBJ2-2; size: -
DNA: TGCAGCGGGGACAGGGGGCTGGGGAACAATGAGCAGTTCTTC; CDR3: CSGDRGLGNNEQFF; V: TRBV29-1; D: TRBD1; J: TRBJ2-1; size: -
DNA: TGTGCCAGCTCACCTCGGTCGGCAACTAATGAAAAACTGTTTTTT; CDR3: CASSPRSATNEKLFF; V: TRBV18; D: -; J: TRBJ1-4; size: -
DNA: TGTGCCAGTAGTATAGGAGGCGGGGGAGTCTCCTACAATGAGCAGTTCTTC; CDR3: CASSIGGGGVSYNEQFF; V: TRBV19; D: TRBD2; J: TRBJ2-1; size: -
DNA: TGTGCCAGCAGTGGGGTCGGGCAAGAGACCCAGTACTTC; CDR3: CASSGVGQETQYF; V: TRBV2; D: -; J: TRBJ2-5; size: once
DNA: TGTGCCAGCAGCTTAGGGAGGACAAACCAGCCCCAGCATTTT; CDR3: CASSLGRTNQPQHF; V: TRBV7-2; D: -; J: TRBJ1-5; size: -
DNA: TGTGCCAGCAGGGGGTGGGGTTACTACGAGCAGTACTTC; CDR3: CASRGWGYYEQYF; V: TRBV27; D: -; J: TRBJ2-7; size: -
DNA: TGCGCCAGCAGCTCAGGGTATTCTGAAGCTTTCTTT; CDR3: CASSSGYSEAFF; V: TRBV5-1; D: -; J: TRBJ1-1; size: -
DNA: TGTGCCAGCAGACGTAATGAGGGTGGGGAGACCCAGTACTTC; CDR3: CASRRNEGGETQYF; V: TRBV7-6; D: -; J: TRBJ2-5; size: -
DNA: TGTGCCAGCAGTCGGACAGGGAACGAGCAGTACTTC; CDR3: CASSRTGNEQYF; V: TRBV6-1; D: TRBD1; J: TRBJ2-7; size: -
DNA: TGTGCCAGCAGCAAAGCGTGGTGCGGGTTGGGCACAGATACGCAGTATTTT; CDR3: CASSKAWCGLGTDTQYF; V: TRBV21-1; D: -; J: TRBJ2-3; size: -
DNA: TGTGCCAGCAACCTGGGGACTAGCGGCTACAGGGGGCAGTTCTTC; CDR3: CASNLGTSGYRGQFF; V: TRBV5-4; D: TRBD2; J: TRBJ2-1; size: -
DNA: TGTGCCAGCAGTGCGGGGGGCGGGGGCAATCAGCCCCAGCATTTT; CDR3: CASSAGGGGNQPQHF; V: TRBV2; D: -; J: TRBJ1-5; size: -
DNA: TGTGCCAGCTCACCACCTTCAGGGCGCGAGCAGTACTTC; CDR3: CASSPPSGREQYF; V: TRBV18; D: -; J: TRBJ2-7; size: -
DNA: TGTGCCAGCTCACCACCGGACACCTCGTTCTATGGCTACACCTTC; CDR3: CASSPPDTSFYGYTF; V: TRBV18; D: -; J: TRBJ1-2; size: -
DNA: TGTGCCTCAAAGGCACCGATCCAGCCCCAGCATTTT; CDR3: CASKAPIQPQHF; V: TRBV6-1; D: -; J: TRBJ1-5; size: once
DNA: TGCAGCCTGAAGGGACGGGAAGAGCATTTT; CDR3: CSLKGREEHF; V: TRBV29-1; D: -; J: TRBJ1-5; size: -
DNA: TGCAGTGCTTTCGGACTAGCGGGGCAGTTCTTC; CDR3: CSAFGLAGQFF; V: TRBV20-1; D: TRBD2; J: TRBJ2-1; size: -
DNA: TGTGCCAGCAGCTTTTCGGCCACACCACTCACAGATACGCAGTATTTT; CDR3: CASSFSATPLTDTQYF; V: TRBV5-4; D: -; J: TRBJ2-3; size: -
DNA: TGCGCCAGCAGCTTTTACGGGAATGAAAAACTGTTTTTT; CDR3: CASSFYGNEKLFF; V: TRBV5-1; D: -; J: TRBJ1-4; size: -
DNA: TGTGCCAGCTCACCCCCAGGGGGGGGTGGCAATCAGCCCCAGCATTTT; CDR3: CASSPPGGGGNQPQHF; V: TRBV18; D: TRBD1; J: TRBJ1-5; size: -
DNA: TGCGCCAGCAGCCTCCAGGGTTATAACTATGGCTACACCTTC; CDR3: CASSLQGYNYGYTF; V: TRBV5-1; D: -; J: TRBJ1-2; size: -
DNA: TGTGCCAGCAGGCTGGGTGGAGGGACCTGGGACATTCAGTACTTC; CDR3: CASRLGGGTWDIQYF; V: TRBV2; D: -; J: TRBJ2-4; size: once